This record looks at one TCR beta chain sequence and its context. V shed 6 bases, J shed 7 bases, and the junction held 10 bases outside the gene matches. From germline, CDR1 is SGHTA and CDR2 FQGNSA. The CDR3 is 14 residues long. Original methodology: The assay estimated nucleated cells by amplifying reference gene primers. Sequencing was performed with immunoSEQ multiplex PCR; in TCRdb, only in-frame clones are kept and a portion is missing. V, J and clone size were drawn from that table, and D and trimming were deduced from the DNA. Of 120,000 to 150,000 clones listed, roughly nine tenths are singletons. This sample is part of a study of blood T cell repertoires in COVID-19. The wider study: COVID-19 samples from acute and convalescent phases originated in the United States, Italy and Spain. T cells, B-cell-depleted T cells, or PBMCs supplied cDNA or gDNA.

J is TRBJ2-3 and V is TRBV7-2; 7 nucleotides match TRBD2. The specimen sequenced was peripheral blood. The receptor comes from a man between 18 and 35 years old with COVID-19, enrolled during active disease. CDR3 residues: CASRSGGPGYTQYF. The CDR3 nucleotides read TGTGCCAGCAGATCGGGAGGTCCCGGGTATACGCAGTATTTT.